This record covers a single TCR beta chain. The entry originates in a study of blood T cell repertoires in COVID-19. This table comes from immunoSEQ multiplex PCR, and its TCRdb copy is limited to in-frame clones, with some not included. The profile shows some 350,000 clones, roughly nine tenths of them singletons. The germline V gene has CDR1 MGHRA and CDR2 YSYEKL. V gave up 0 bases and J gave up 2 bases; unmatched junction bases: 2. The CDR3 is 15 amino acids. Sequencing was performed on PBMCs or T cells enriched from blood (not recorded which). The chain is built from TRBV4-1 and TRBJ2-7; 9 nucleotides agree with TRBD2. The sequence came from a woman in her 30s who had recovered from COVID-19. CDR3 protein: CASSQDPSGAYEQYF. The CDR3 DNA sequence: TGCGCCAGCAGCCAAGATCCTAGCGGGGCCTACGAGCAGTACTTC.